The clone carrying this T cell receptor beta chain has a single count. Authors' analysis steps: Amplified reference gene primers provided the basis for estimating nucleated cell counts. Data came from immunoSEQ multiplex PCR; TCRdb stores just in-frame clones and leaves some out. V, J and clone size reflect that table, while D and trimming were determined from the DNA. The profile covers some 250,000 clones, with nearly 90% appearing a single time and 0.7% taken by the ten largest. CDR1 SGHNT and CDR2 YYREEE come from the germline V gene (reference sequence). V lost 4 bases to trimming and J lost 0 bases, with 12 bases between them. This CDR3 spans 15 amino acids. The entry originates in a study of blood T cell repertoires in COVID-19. Study summary: The United States, Italy and Spain supplied acute and convalescent COVID-19 samples. PBMCs, B-cell-depleted T cells, or T cells were the source of the cDNA or gDNA that made up the material.

The rearrangement links TRBV5-4 to TRBJ2-3; D is perhaps TRBD2 (5 bases). Sequenced input: peripheral blood. This TCR was recovered from a human donor in a cohort sampled during active COVID-19. The CDR3 loop is CASSASSSSTDTQYF. Here the CDR3 DNA reads TGTGCCAGCAGCGCTAGCTCTTCTAGCACAGATACGCAGTATTTT.